The 18 T cell receptor beta chains reported below all come from one sample, sequenced in a study of post-analysis software for immune sequencing data. Antigen specificity for these receptors is unknown. Points from the study as a whole: Controls showed lower frequencies than patients for five TRBV segments, and TRBV5-6, TRBV5-1 and TRBV20-1 were among these.

The authors incorporated unique molecular identifiers into the TCR beta cDNA libraries. TCRdb passed the PCR reads through MiXCR, listing each CDR3 protein once. The sample holds 400,000 to 500,000 distinct CDR3 sequences, over 30% seen once. The sequencing input was blood. The receptors come from a girl aged 2 to 9 with multiple sclerosis.

This sequence joins TRBV9 and TRBJ2-5, with D possibly TRBD2 on 6 matching bases. Germline CDR1 SGDLS, CDR2 YYNGEE. Trimming cost V 0 bases and J 1 base, with 13 bases left between them. The CDR3 loop spans 16 amino acids. CDR3 protein: CASSVGVADRQETQYF. The CDR3 DNA reads TGTGCCAGCAGCGTAGGGGTAGCGGATCGCCAAGAGACCCAGTACTTC. Variable domain in full (rest from reference TRBV9 and TRBJ2-5): DSGVTQTPKHLITATGQRVTLRCSPRSGDLSVYWYQQSLDQGLQFLIQYYNGEERAKGNILERFSAQQFPDLHSELNLSSLELGDSALYFCASSVGVADRQETQYFGPGTRLLVL.

This clonotype was seen only a few times. The chain combines TRBV27 with TRBJ1-3; TRBD1 aligns across 7 bases. The germline CDR1 and CDR2 sequences are MNHEY and SMNVEV (reference sequence). The trim removed 5 bases at V and 0 bases at J, leaving 13 bases unmatched. The CDR3 has 18 amino acids. In nucleotides, the CDR3 is TGTGCCAGCAGTATGGGTTCAAGGGGGCCATTCTCTGGAAACACCATATATTTT. It yields the protein CASSMGSRGPFSGNTIYF.

This clonotype was found a few times. The chain has TRBV7-9 and TRBJ2-1, with D unclear. This CDR3 has 12 amino acids. The V end lost 4 bases, the J end lost 9 bases, and 10 bases lay between the germline ends. Germline CDR1 and CDR2: SEHNR and FQNEAQ (reference sequence). CDR3 in DNA: TGTGCCAGCAGCTCCATAGAGGCTGAGCAGTTCTTC. It yields the protein CASSSIEAEQFF. The variable domain in full, with the rest retrieved from reference TRBV7-9 and TRBJ2-1, is DTGVSQNPRHKITKRGQNVTFRCDPISEHNRLYWYRQTLGQGPEFLTYFQNEAQLEKSRLLSDRFSAERPKGSFSTLEIQRTEQGDSAMYLCASSSIEAEQFFGPGTRLTVL.

This chain joins TRBV7-2 and TRBJ1-5, with D perhaps TRBD1 (6 bases). Deletions cut 7 bases from V and 6 bases from J, with 16 bases between. The CDR3 has 14 amino acids. CDR1 and CDR2 (germline): SGHTA, FQGNSA. The CDR3 is CASTPDRGSQPQHF. As DNA, the CDR3 is TGTGCCAGCACCCCGGACAGAGGCAGTCAGCCCCAGCATTTT.

The chain joins TRBV7-2 to TRBJ1-2; the match to TRBD1 covers 7 bases. The ends lost 5 bases at V and 6 bases at J; junction bases unmatched: 15. Germline V gene lookup returns CDR1 SGHTA and CDR2 FQGNSA. The CDR3 contains 16 residues. CDR3 residues: CASSPRPQGIADGYTF. DNA of the CDR3: TGTGCCAGCAGCCCCAGACCACAGGGGATCGCGGATGGCTACACCTTC.

The rearrangement uses TRBV7-9 and TRBJ2-1, with a weak D call TRBD1 (6 bases). The germline CDR1 and CDR2 sequences are SEHNR and FQNEAQ (reference sequence). The CDR3 extends over 18 amino acids. V lost 2 bases and J 7 bases, leaving 24 bases between the germline ends. The CDR3 protein is CASSLIGGERPGTNEQFF. CDR3 nucleotide sequence: TGTGCCAGCAGCTTAATTGGGGGAGAACGGCCTGGGACAAATGAGCAGTTCTTC.

The genes are TRBV20-1 and TRBJ2-1; 11 bases fit TRBD2. The germline V gene has CDR1 DFQATT and CDR2 SNEGSKA (reference sequence). V was clipped by 3 bases and J by 10 bases; unmatched bases: 8. The CDR3 totals 14 residues. The CDR3 is CSASVTSGIGEQFF. The DNA for the CDR3 is TGCAGTGCTAGCGTGACTAGCGGGATCGGGGAGCAGTTCTTC.

The chain joins TRBV12-3 or TRBV12-4 to TRBJ2-7; a possible D gene is TRBD1 (7 bases). Trimming removed 4 bases at V and 3 bases at J, with 13 bases between. The CDR3 has 14 residues. The CDR3 sequence is CASSYGQDYYEQYF. The CDR3 DNA sequence: TGTGCCAGCAGTTACGGACAGGACTACTACGAGCAGTACTTC.

This chain uses TRBV14 with TRBJ2-1; D remains unclear. The CDR3 is made up of 14 amino acids. Looked up from germline, CDR1 is SGHDN and CDR2 is FVKESK. V shed 0 bases and J shed 10 bases, with 13 bases lying between them. The CDR3 DNA reads as TGTGCCAGCAGCCAAGAAAGGGTATGGGGAGAGCAGTTCTTC. Its translation is CASSQERVWGEQFF.

In its sample, this clonotype was seen a few times. The chain joins TRBV7-3 to TRBJ2-7; TRBD2 matches 11 bases. Germline values: CDR1 SGHTA, CDR2 FQGTGA. This CDR3 contains 15 residues. Trimming at V came to 4 bases and at J to 5 bases, leaving 7 bases not matched to a gene. CDR3 nucleotides: TGTGCCAGCAGCTCAGTAGCGGGAGGGCCCGACGAGCAGTACTTC. It yields the protein CASSSVAGGPDEQYF.

This chain joins TRBV20-1 and TRBJ2-7; 9 nucleotides align to TRBD2. CDR1 is DFQATT and CDR2 is SNEGSKA in the germline V gene (reference sequence). CDR3 length: 14 residues. Germline trimming cut 5 bases from V and 2 bases from J; bases unmatched to any gene: 7. CDR3 amino acids: CSAHTSGHTYEQYF. CDR3 DNA sequence: TGCAGTGCTCATACTAGCGGGCACACCTACGAGCAGTACTTC.

The chain carries TRBV2 and TRBJ2-1; D may be TRBD1 (6 bases). Germline assignment: CDR1 SNHLY and CDR2 FYNNEI. The CDR3 contains 17 residues. V was clipped by 5 bases and J by 9 bases, with 26 bases between them. The CDR3 is CASSLYRGTQAPGEQFF. The CDR3 bases are TGTGCCAGCAGTTTGTATAGGGGGACCCAAGCCCCCGGTGAGCAGTTCTTC.

This rearrangement joins TRBV6-6 to TRBJ2-7; tentatively, D is TRBD1 (5 bases). Trimming shortened V by 2 bases and J by 3 bases, and 8 bases separated the two germline ends. Germline CDR1 reads MNHNY; CDR2 reads SVGAGI (reference sequence). This CDR3 comprises 13 residues. The CDR3 nucleotides are TGTGCCAGCAGTTACGACAGAAACTACGAGCAGTACTTC. Translated, it gives CASSYDRNYEQYF.

This clonotype appeared a few times. The chain recombines TRBV12-3 or TRBV12-4 with TRBJ2-4, with D possibly called TRBD1 or TRBD2 (6 bases each). The V and J ends lost 5 bases and 6 bases respectively, with 11 bases between them. CDR3 length: 13 amino acids. The chain's CDR3 is CASSPGGGNIQYF. Written as DNA, the CDR3 is TGTGCCAGCAGTCCTGGAGGGGGAAACATTCAGTACTTC.

This chain connects TRBV29-1 to TRBJ2-1, with D perhaps matching TRBD1 or TRBD2 (5 bases each). Looked up from germline, CDR1 is SQVTM and CDR2 is ANQGSEA. V was shortened by 6 bases and J by 8 bases, with 17 bases between the two germline ends. This CDR3 has 13 amino acids. The CDR3 spells CSVRGTLRDEQFF. In DNA, the CDR3 is TGCAGCGTGAGAGGGACGTTAAGGGATGAGCAGTTCTTC.

This chain joins TRBV5-1 and TRBJ1-1, with a weak D call TRBD1 (5 bases). Deletions cut 4 bases from V and 4 bases from J, with 17 bases between. The length of the CDR3 is 15 residues. Germline V lookup: CDR1 SGHRS, CDR2 YFSETQ. The DNA of the CDR3 is TGCGCCAGCAGCCCTTGGGGGGGAGCTTCCACTGAAGCTTTCTTT. Its translation is CASSPWGGASTEAFF.

The genes are TRBV4-3 and TRBJ2-1, with 7 nucleotides matching TRBD2. The V gene's germline CDR1 is LGHNA and CDR2 YSLEER. Unmatched junction bases numbered 5, after V lost 2 bases and J lost 7 bases. The CDR3 runs to 14 residues. CDR3 DNA sequence: TGCGCCAGCAGCCAATGGGCGGGAGAGAATGAGCAGTTCTTC. Its translation is CASSQWAGENEQFF.

The chain is built from TRBV29-1 and TRBJ2-6; TRBD1 or TRBD2 may be the D gene (6 bases each). This CDR3 contains 15 residues. V lost 6 bases and J 2 bases, leaving 14 bases between the germline ends. The germline gives CDR1 SQVTM, CDR2 ANQGSEA. The CDR3: CSVSKRGAGANVLTF. Written as DNA, the CDR3 is TGCAGCGTCTCAAAAAGGGGGGCTGGGGCCAACGTCCTGACTTTC. The complete variable domain, with remaining parts taken from reference TRBV29-1 and TRBJ2-6, reads SAVISQKPSRDICQRGTSLTIQCQVDSQVTMMFWYRQQPGQSLTLIATANQGSEATYESGFVIDKFPISRPNLTFSTLTVSNMSPEDSSIYLCSVSKRGAGANVLTFGAGSRLTVL.